The rows below give T cell receptor beta chains drawn from one sample of a study of shared clonotypes between healthy human individuals. The assay was immunoSEQ multiplex PCR, and TCRdb's table has in-frame clones only and misses some. The profile shows approximately 1,500,000 clones, roughly 97% of them singletons. Sample: naive CD4+ T cells sorted from blood. The receptors here all came from a man aged 25 to 40 in good health. The CDR3 runs from the conserved cysteine through the conserved F or W. The D gene is left open where the match is weak. Clone sizes are given selectively: once, few, many, or a class where the clone is expanded.

V: TRBV7-9; J: TRBJ2-7; D: TRBD2; size: -; DNA: TGTGCCAACAGCATGGGACTAGCGGGAGGGCTGAACTCCTACGAGCAGTACTTC; CDR3: CANSMGLAGGLNSYEQYF
V: TRBV9; J: TRBJ2-5; D: TRBD2; size: -; DNA: TGTGCCAGCAGCCTCCAAGGGAGGGGCCAAGAGACCCAGTACTTC; CDR3: CASSLQGRGQETQYF
V: TRBV18; J: TRBJ1-4; D: -; size: -; DNA: TGTGCCAGCTCACCGGGGGGAAGTCATGAAAAACTGTTTTTT; CDR3: CASSPGGSHEKLFF
V: TRBV5-1; J: TRBJ2-5; D: -; size: once; DNA: TGCGCCAGCCTTAATACGCTGCAAGAGACCCAGTACTTC; CDR3: CASLNTLQETQYF
V: TRBV6-1; J: TRBJ2-5; D: -; size: -; DNA: TGTGCCAGCACCACAGGGATCGTAAGGGGAGAGACCCAGTACTTC; CDR3: CASTTGIVRGETQYF
V: TRBV7-9; J: TRBJ2-7; D: -; size: -; DNA: TGTGCCAGCCGTTTGCAGACCTACGAGCAGTACTTC; CDR3: CASRLQTYEQYF
V: TRBV6-6; J: TRBJ2-5; D: -; size: -; DNA: TGTGCCAGCAGACCACGGGTAGCAGGGTCTCAAGAGACCCAGTACTTC; CDR3: CASRPRVAGSQETQYF
V: TRBV7-9; J: TRBJ1-5; D: TRBD1; size: -; DNA: TGTGCCAGCAGCTCGGGACAGGGGATCGCTCAGCCCCAGCATTTT; CDR3: CASSSGQGIAQPQHF
V: TRBV7-3; J: TRBJ2-7; D: -; size: -; DNA: TGTGCCAGCAGCTTAACCCCGGTAATACAGGAGCCCTACGAGCAGTACTTC; CDR3: CASSLTPVIQEPYEQYF
V: TRBV5-6; J: TRBJ1-3; D: -; size: -; DNA: TGTGCCAGCACCGTTACCCAGCTACTCTCTGGAAACACCATATATTTT; CDR3: CASTVTQLLSGNTIYF
V: TRBV6-5; J: TRBJ1-1; D: -; size: few; DNA: TGTGCCAGCAGAGGGACTCAGACTGAAGCTTTCTTT; CDR3: CASRGTQTEAFF
V: TRBV11-3; J: TRBJ2-2; D: -; size: -; DNA: TGTGCCAGCAGCTTAAGCCAGATCGGGGAGCTGTTTTTT; CDR3: CASSLSQIGELFF
V: TRBV4-3; J: TRBJ2-7; D: -; size: -; DNA: TGCGCCAGCAGCCGGGGTGCAGGTGAAACCTACGAGCAGTACTTC; CDR3: CASSRGAGETYEQYF
V: TRBV5-1; J: TRBJ2-3; D: -; size: -; DNA: TGCGCCAGCAGCTTGGAAGGCATGAGACTTCCAGATACGCAGTATTTT; CDR3: CASSLEGMRLPDTQYF
V: TRBV27; J: TRBJ2-7; D: -; size: -; DNA: TGTGCCAGCAGATCTACAGGTCTTTACGAGCAGTACTTC; CDR3: CASRSTGLYEQYF
V: TRBV2; J: TRBJ2-2; D: -; size: -; DNA: TGTGCCAGCAGTGAAGAATACACCGGGGAGCTGTTTTTT; CDR3: CASSEEYTGELFF
V: TRBV19; J: TRBJ2-2; D: -; size: -; DNA: TGTGCCAGTACGATGACGGGGACCCCGAACACCGGGGAGCTGTTTTTT; CDR3: CASTMTGTPNTGELFF
V: TRBV19; J: TRBJ1-4; D: -; size: -; DNA: TGTGCCAGTAGTGACGGGCCCGCGGATATACAAGAAAATGAAAAACTGTTTTTT; CDR3: CASSDGPADIQENEKLFF
V: TRBV11-3; J: TRBJ1-1; D: TRBD1; size: -; DNA: TGTGCCAGCAGCTGGGACAGGGACACTGAAGCTTTCTTT; CDR3: CASSWDRDTEAFF
V: TRBV28; J: TRBJ2-1; D: -; size: -; DNA: TGTGCCAGCAGTTCAAAAGACCCTAGCTCCTACAATGAGCAGTTCTTC; CDR3: CASSSKDPSSYNEQFF
V: TRBV6-5; J: TRBJ2-1; D: -; size: -; DNA: TGTGCCAGCAGTTACTACGGACGTTTGTTCTTC; CDR3: CASSYYGRLFF
V: TRBV7-9; J: TRBJ2-1; D: -; size: -; DNA: TGTGCCAGCAGCCCTCCTACGGGCGGACTCTACAATGAGCAGTTCTTC; CDR3: CASSPPTGGLYNEQFF
V: TRBV15; J: TRBJ2-1; D: -; size: -; DNA: TGTGCCACCAGCAGAGAGATTGCTATCCTTGACAATGAGCAGTTCTTC; CDR3: CATSREIAILDNEQFF
V: TRBV2; J: TRBJ2-2; D: -; size: once; DNA: TGTGCCAGCACCGGGACCAGAAACGGGGAGCTGTTTTTT; CDR3: CASTGTRNGELFF
V: TRBV5-4; J: TRBJ2-1; D: TRBD2; size: -; DNA: TGTGCCAGCAGCTTGGTCATAGCGGGGGGTTACAATGAGCAGTTCTTC; CDR3: CASSLVIAGGYNEQFF
V: TRBV20-1; J: TRBJ2-7; D: -; size: -; DNA: TGCAGTGCTGGCCCCTACGAGCAGTACTTC; CDR3: CSAGPYEQYF
V: TRBV7-3; J: TRBJ2-1; D: TRBD2; size: -; DNA: TGTGCCAGCAGCGCTAGCGGGAGCAATGAGCAGTTCTTC; CDR3: CASSASGSNEQFF
V: TRBV18; J: TRBJ1-1; D: -; size: -; DNA: TGTGCCAGCTCACCACTGGACGGTAACACTGAAGCTTTCTTT; CDR3: CASSPLDGNTEAFF
V: TRBV27; J: TRBJ2-7; D: TRBD1; size: -; DNA: TGTGCCAGCAGTCCCCGGACAGGGCGGAGCATTTTC; CDR3: CASSPRTGRSIF
V: TRBV9; J: TRBJ2-1; D: -; size: -; DNA: TGTGCCAGCAGCGTAGATGGGGTCTCCTACAATGAGCAGTTCTTC; CDR3: CASSVDGVSYNEQFF
V: TRBV19; J: TRBJ2-1; D: TRBD1; size: -; DNA: TGTGCCAGTAGTCGTGGCGACAGGGTCAATGAGCAGTTCTTC; CDR3: CASSRGDRVNEQFF
V: TRBV11-3; J: TRBJ2-5; D: -; size: -; DNA: TGTGCCAGCAGCTTAGTACAGCAAGAGACCCAGTACTTC; CDR3: CASSLVQQETQYF
V: TRBV9; J: TRBJ2-5; D: -; size: -; DNA: TGTGCCAGCAGCAACTTCCCCCAAGAGACCCAGTACTTC; CDR3: CASSNFPQETQYF
V: TRBV28; J: TRBJ1-5; D: -; size: -; DNA: TGTGCCAGCAGGGTTACGAGACCGGGCCACAATCAGCCCCAGCATTTT; CDR3: CASRVTRPGHNQPQHF
V: TRBV27; J: TRBJ1-2; D: -; size: -; DNA: TGTGCCAGCAGTTTAACCCTGCCAGTTAGGAACTATGGCTACACCTTC; CDR3: CASSLTLPVRNYGYTF
V: TRBV28; J: TRBJ1-1; D: -; size: -; DNA: TGTGCCAGCAAGGACAGCCGGAACACTGAAGCTTTCTTT; CDR3: CASKDSRNTEAFF
V: TRBV18; J: TRBJ2-3; D: -; size: -; DNA: TGTGCCAGCTCCGCGCAACACGCGGCAGATACGCAGTATTTT; CDR3: CASSAQHAADTQYF
V: TRBV5-4; J: TRBJ2-7; D: -; size: once; DNA: TGTGCCAGCAGATTGGGAGCGGATACCTACGAGCAGTACTTC; CDR3: CASRLGADTYEQYF
V: TRBV19; J: TRBJ2-1; D: TRBD1; size: -; DNA: TGTGCCAGTAGTAGGGACAGGGCGACTAATGAGCAGTTCTTC; CDR3: CASSRDRATNEQFF
V: TRBV28; J: TRBJ2-3; D: -; size: -; DNA: TGTGCCAGCAGTTTCGCAGAGAAACTAACAGATACGCAGTATTTT; CDR3: CASSFAEKLTDTQYF
V: TRBV5-1; J: TRBJ2-7; D: TRBD1; size: -; DNA: TGCGCCAGCAGCTTGGATGGGACAGGGGGCGACGAGCAGTACTTC; CDR3: CASSLDGTGGDEQYF